The 22 T cell receptor beta chains given below trace back to one sample, sequenced in a study of cytomegalovirus exposure and HLA in healthy donors (dated by TCRdb to about 2017). Libraries were constructed by the immunoSEQ multiplex PCR assay. The table comes from immuneACCESS by way of TCRdb, which keeps in-frame sequences with V and J called. Part of the clones is missing from these tables; in studies checked, under half for an unresolved V gene and the rest for unknown reasons. This sample lists 60,000 or so clones; 92% were detected once. Over 1% of the sample lies in the top ten. Input material: PBMCs. These receptors were obtained from a woman between 18 and 29 years old in good health and CMV-seronegative.

The chain couples TRBV12-5 to TRBJ1-4; TRBD1 is a possible D gene (6 bases). The CDR3 covers 19 residues. Germline V lookup: CDR1 LGHNT, CDR2 FRNRAP. V gave up 2 bases and J gave up 6 bases, with 25 bases separating them. The CDR3 DNA reads as TGTGCTAGTGGTTTGCCACGGGGGGCAGGGGAAGAAAAAGATGAAAAACTGTTTTTT. Protein sequence: CASGLPRGAGEEKDEKLFF.

This clone is a singleton in its sample. J is TRBJ2-1 and V is TRBV7-9; 7 positions match TRBD2. Looked up from germline, CDR1 is SEHNR and CDR2 is FQNEAQ (reference sequence). The CDR3 totals 13 residues. This CDR3 is CAGDGGSYNEQFF. The CDR3 nucleotides read TGTGCGGGAGACGGGGGGTCCTACAATGAGCAGTTCTTC.

V is TRBV4-1 and J is TRBJ1-5; maybe TRBD1 (5 bases). CDR3 length: 19 amino acids. In germline, CDR1 is MGHRA, CDR2 YSYEKL. Trimming removed 4 bases at V and 0 bases at J, with 22 bases between. CDR3 in DNA: TGCGCCAGCAGCCGGGACTCCGACGGTGCAGGGTATAGCAATCAGCCCCAGCATTTT. Its protein is CASSRDSDGAGYSNQPQHF.

This clone came up many times. The V call is TRBV29-1, the J call TRBJ1-2; 10 bases line up with TRBD1. Trimming removed 7 bases from V and 4 bases from J; junction bases left unmatched: 9. Germline assignment: CDR1 SQVTM and CDR2 ANQGSEA. CDR3 length: 14 amino acids. The CDR3 DNA sequence: TGCAGCGCCGGGACAGGGGATTTTAGCTATGGCTACACCTTC. It yields the protein CSAGTGDFSYGYTF.

The chain couples TRBV6-5 to TRBJ1-5; TRBD1 agrees at 7 bases. Germline V lookup: CDR1 MNHEY, CDR2 SVGAGI. This CDR3 region has 15 residues. The ends lost 0 bases at V and 9 bases at J; junction bases unmatched: 8. The CDR3 coding sequence is TGTGCCAGCAGTTACTCAGGGCAGGGGGGCCTGCCCCAGCATTTT. Its protein is CASSYSGQGGLPQHF.

This chain uses TRBV28 with TRBJ1-2, with no clear D. The CDR3 runs 14 residues. The germline CDR1 and CDR2 sequences are MDHEN and SYDVKM. V lost 1 base to trimming and J lost 8 bases, with 14 bases between them. The CDR3 protein is CASSLYGFVGGYTF. In nucleotides, the CDR3 is TGTGCCAGCAGTTTATACGGGTTCGTAGGCGGCTACACCTTC.

In its sample, this clone was seen a few times. This chain links TRBV9 with TRBJ2-1; D is unresolved. V gave up 3 bases and J gave up 10 bases, with 14 bases separating them. Per the germline V gene, CDR1 is SGDLS and CDR2 is YYNGEE. CDR3 length: 13 amino acids. This CDR3 reads CASSATLIGEQFF. The CDR3 region has the DNA TGTGCCAGCAGCGCAACTCTCATCGGGGAGCAGTTCTTC.

The chain uses TRBV18 and TRBJ1-1, with TRBD1 identical over 7 bases. The germline gives CDR1 KGHSH, CDR2 LQKENI. After removal of 8 bases from V and 2 bases from J, the junction contained 11 bases not matched to a gene. This CDR3 is built from 15 residues. CDR3 residues: CASQPAGQPNTEAFF. The CDR3 region has the DNA TGTGCCAGCCAACCTGCGGGACAGCCTAACACTGAAGCTTTCTTT.

The genes are TRBV11-3 and TRBJ1-1, with a weak D call TRBD1 (5 bases). The CDR3 length is 14 residues. V gave up 7 bases and J gave up 4 bases, with 16 bases separating them. CDR1 and CDR2 (germline): SGHNT, YENEEA. The CDR3 region is CASTNSRGSTEAFF. CDR3 nucleotide sequence: TGTGCCAGCACTAATAGTCGGGGGAGCACTGAAGCTTTCTTT. Drawing the rest from reference TRBV11-3 and TRBJ1-1, the complete variable domain is EAGVVQSPRYKIIEKKQPVAFWCNPISGHNTLYWYLQNLGQGPELLIRYENEEAVDDSQLPKDRFSAERLKGVDSTLKIQPAELGDSAVYLCASTNSRGSTEAFFGQGTRLTVV.

The gene calls are TRBV28 and TRBJ2-1, with 8 nucleotides matching TRBD1. With V trimmed by 3 bases and J by 8 bases, 12 bases remained unmatched. Germline CDR1 MDHEN, CDR2 SYDVKM. CDR3 size: 16 residues. The CDR3, as DNA: TGTGCCAGCAGTTTCTTTGGGACAGGCCAACGGGATGAGCAGTTCTTC. Translating gives CASSFFGTGQRDEQFF.

The chain links TRBV2 to TRBJ2-5; tentatively, D is TRBD2 (5 bases). The ends were cut back, 7 bases at V and 4 bases at J, with 13 bases in the middle. The CDR3 consists of 13 residues. Germline V gene data show CDR1 as SNHLY and CDR2 as FYNNEI. DNA for the CDR3: TGTGCCAGCATGGGGAGTATAGGAGAGACCCAGTACTTC. Protein sequence: CASMGSIGETQYF.

The chain joins TRBV27 to TRBJ2-7; no reliable D call. This CDR3 spans 13 amino acids. Between the trimmed V and J ends, which lost 5 bases and 0 bases, there was a span of 8 bases. Germline V gene sequence: CDR1 MNHEY, CDR2 SMNVEV (reference sequence). This chain's CDR3 is CASSMLNSYEQYF. DNA for the CDR3: TGTGCCAGCAGTATGCTAAACTCCTACGAGCAGTACTTC.

The V gene is TRBV2, the J gene TRBJ2-6; 9 bases fit TRBD1. CDR3 length: 15 amino acids. The V and J ends lost 7 bases and 4 bases, in that order; junction bases with no gene match: 5. Germline V gene sequence: CDR1 SNHLY, CDR2 FYNNEI. The chain's CDR3 is CASKTGGAGANVLTF. The CDR3 DNA is TGTGCCAGCAAGACAGGGGGGGCGGGGGCCAACGTCCTGACTTTC.

The chain combines TRBV5-1 with TRBJ2-3, with D possibly matching TRBD2 (5 bases). This CDR3 is 16 amino acids long. V was shortened by 0 bases and J by 4 bases, with 15 bases between the two germline ends. The germline V gene has CDR1 SGHRS and CDR2 YFSETQ. The CDR3 spells CASSLAIMSGADTQYF. The CDR3 DNA reads as TGCGCCAGCAGCTTGGCCATCATGTCCGGGGCAGATACGCAGTATTTT.

The CDR3 loop reads CASSMRRSQDTQYF. CDR3 coding DNA: TGTGCCAGTAGTATGAGGCGGAGTCAAGATACGCAGTATTTT. This rearrangement joins TRBV19 to TRBJ2-3, with D hard to call. V gave up 3 bases and J gave up 5 bases, with 12 bases separating them. This CDR3 spans 14 amino acids. Germline V CDR1 and CDR2: LNHDA, SQIVND (reference sequence). The full variable domain, completed using reference TRBV19 and TRBJ2-3, is DGGITQSPKYLFRKEGQNVTLSCEQNLNHDAMYWYRQDPGQGLRLIYYSQIVNDFQKGDIAEGYSVSREKKESFPLTVTSAQKNPTAFYLCASSMRRSQDTQYFGPGTRLTVL.

The chain joins TRBV5-6 to TRBJ2-7; no clear D. Germline CDR1 is SGHDT and CDR2 is YYEEEE. This CDR3 comprises 12 residues. V lost 0 bases and J lost 3, with 4 bases in between. Here the CDR3 reads CASSLGLYEQYF. The CDR3 region has the DNA TGTGCCAGCAGCTTGGGGCTCTACGAGCAGTACTTC.

The table lists this clone with a count of one. V and J are TRBV4-3 and TRBJ2-3, with no clear D. This CDR3 is built from 16 residues. V was clipped by 0 bases and J by 2 bases, with 12 bases between them. Germline V lookup: CDR1 LGHNA, CDR2 YSLEER. The CDR3 bases are TGCGCCAGCAGCCAAGACGTACGGGTTCCCACAGATACGCAGTATTTT. Translation: CASSQDVRVPTDTQYF.

V is TRBV4-1 and J is TRBJ2-3, with 7 positions matching TRBD2. The CDR3 is 18 residues long. J was trimmed by 3 bases and V by 0 bases; bases with no gene match: 12. The germline V gene encodes CDR1 MGHRA and CDR2 YSYEKL. CDR3 region: CASSQDGAGVGGTDTQYF. The CDR3 nucleotides are TGCGCCAGCAGCCAAGATGGTGCGGGAGTTGGGGGAACAGATACGCAGTATTTT.

The rearrangement uses TRBV28 and TRBJ2-3, with D uncertain. The V end was cut by 10 bases, the J end by 0 bases, with 14 bases between. The CDR3 totals 14 residues. The V gene's germline CDR1 is MDHEN and CDR2 SYDVKM. The CDR3 reads CAISQITSTDTQYF. The CDR3 region has the DNA TGTGCCATTAGCCAGATTACTAGCACAGATACGCAGTATTTT.

The chain joins TRBV7-9 to TRBJ2-4; possibly TRBD1 for D (6 bases). Per germline, CDR1 SEHNR and CDR2 FQNEAQ (reference sequence). The CDR3 is made up of 19 amino acids. The V end was cut by 4 bases, the J end by 0 bases, with 22 bases between. In DNA, the CDR3 is TGTGCCAGCAGCTCCAACCTCGGACAGACTTTACTAGCCAAAAACATTCAGTACTTC. As protein: CASSSNLGQTLLAKNIQYF.

The DNA of the CDR3 is TGTGCCAGCAGTGACAGCGGGACTCTCTATGGCTACACCTTC. Translating gives CASSDSGTLYGYTF. The rearrangement links TRBV6-1 to TRBJ1-2; D is perhaps TRBD1 (5 bases). V lost 3 bases to trimming and J lost 4 bases, with 12 bases between them. Germline CDR1 is MNHNS and CDR2 is SASEGT. There are 14 residues in the CDR3.

J is TRBJ1-5 and V is TRBV5-6; D not resolved. CDR3 size: 16 residues. V was pared by 0 bases and J by 2 bases, with 12 bases between. CDR1 and CDR2 from the germline V gene are SGHDT and YYEEEE. The CDR3 DNA follows: TGTGCCAGCAGCTTGGCACGACGGAGGGGCAATCAGCCCCAGCATTTT. The encoded protein is CASSLARRRGNQPQHF.